Listed here are 21 T cell receptor beta chains from one sample, sequenced in a study of OX40 agonist ivuxolimab in advanced cancers. The protocol was immunoSEQ multiplex PCR, while the TCRdb copy is restricted to in-frame clones and leaves out a portion. In the table there are about 90,000 clones, about 90% of which are singletons. The source was CD4+ or CD8+ T cells sorted from blood, collected in a trial of the OX40 agonist ivuxolimab. Every receptor here comes from an adult with an advanced solid tumor such as melanoma, head and neck, liver or kidney cancer.

This rearrangement joins TRBV7-2 to TRBJ2-3, with TRBD2 identical over 7 bases. Germline V gene lookup returns CDR1 SGHTA and CDR2 FQGNSA. The CDR3 is 14 amino acids. V was clipped by 10 bases and J by 0 bases; unmatched bases: 7. CDR3 region: CATGHGGSTDTQYF. DNA for the CDR3: TGTGCCACCGGTCACGGGGGGAGCACAGATACGCAGTATTTT.

CDR3 nucleotides: TGTGCCAGCAGCCCCCGGGGGACCCTTGATAATGGCTACACCTTC. Its protein is CASSPRGTLDNGYTF. The chain couples TRBV7-9 to TRBJ1-2; D possibly corresponds to TRBD1 (5 bases). From germline, CDR1 is SEHNR and CDR2 FQNEAQ (reference sequence). V lost 5 bases, J lost 6 bases, and 19 bases lay in between. The CDR3 spans 15 residues.

J is TRBJ2-2 and V is TRBV2; TRBD2 aligns across 10 bases. CDR1 is SNHLY, CDR2 FYNNEI, per germline. With V trimmed by 6 bases and J by 3 bases, 1 base remained unmatched. The CDR3 covers 14 residues. CDR3 in DNA: TGTGCCAGCAGAGGACTAGCGGACACCGGGGAGCTGTTTTTT. It is translated as CASRGLADTGELFF.

V usage is TRBV9 and J usage is TRBJ1-2, with D maybe TRBD1 (5 bases). Germline CDR1 SGDLS, CDR2 YYNGEE. The V end was cut by 4 bases, the J end by 2 bases, with 15 bases between. This CDR3 is 15 amino acids long. The CDR3 loop is CASSPTPGGNYGYTF. The CDR3 DNA reads TGTGCCAGCAGCCCCACCCCCGGGGGGAACTATGGCTACACCTTC.

The rearrangement uses TRBV6-1 and TRBJ1-2; 7 positions agree with TRBD1. Germline V CDR1 and CDR2: MNHNS, SASEGT. CDR3 size: 16 residues. Trimming cost V 4 bases and J 6 bases; bases outside gene matches: 14. The CDR3 DNA follows: TGTGCCAGCAGTGCCATTGGGACAGCCCGGGGTGATGGCTACACCTTC. This encodes CASSAIGTARGDGYTF.

The chain joins TRBV5-1 to TRBJ1-1, with 9 bases aligning to TRBD1. Germline CDR1 is SGHRS and CDR2 is YFSETQ. Losses at the gene ends were 4 bases for V and 3 bases for J; bases not matched to a gene: 7. The CDR3 totals 15 residues. The CDR3: CASSATGGAYTEAFF. As DNA, the CDR3 is TGCGCCAGCAGCGCCACAGGGGGCGCCTACACTGAAGCTTTCTTT.

This clone occurred once. The rearrangement links TRBV2 to TRBJ2-1; 7 bases map to TRBD1. Trimming removed 4 bases from V and 2 bases from J; junction bases left unmatched: 5. Germline V CDR1 and CDR2: SNHLY, FYNNEI. The CDR3 spans 15 residues. In DNA, the CDR3 is TGTGCCAGCAGTGGTGATAGGGGGCCCTACAATGAGCAGTTCTTC. Its translation: CASSGDRGPYNEQFF. Based on the CDR3 plus reference TRBV2 and TRBJ2-1, the full variable domain is EPEVTQTPSHQVTQMGQEVILRCVPISNHLYFYWYRQILGQKVEFLVSFYNNEISEKSEIFDDQFSVERPDGSNFTLKIRSTKLEDSAMYFCASSGDRGPYNEQFFGPGTRLTVL.

The rearrangement links TRBV9 to TRBJ2-1; D is perhaps TRBD2 (7 bases). The V gene lost 3 bases and the J gene lost 6 bases, with 22 bases spanning the gap. CDR3 length equals 17 residues. Germline loops: CDR1 SGDLS, CDR2 YYNGEE. The CDR3 loop reads CASSAHAGAPPPNEQFF. The DNA for the CDR3 is TGTGCCAGCAGCGCACATGCGGGGGCCCCTCCGCCCAATGAGCAGTTCTTC.

The V and J genes are TRBV30 and TRBJ1-5; D possibly corresponds to TRBD1 (5 bases). CDR1 GTSNPN and CDR2 SVGIG come from the germline V gene (reference sequence). V was pared by 5 bases and J by 3 bases, with 11 bases between. The CDR3 consists of 13 residues. CDR3 sequence reads: CAWGGGLNQPQHF. In DNA, the CDR3 is TGTGCCTGGGGGGGTGGCCTCAATCAGCCCCAGCATTTT. The full variable domain, rest sourced from reference TRBV30 and TRBJ1-5, is SQTIHQWPATLVQPVGSPLSLECTVEGTSNPNLYWYRQAAGRGLQLLFYSVGIGQISSEVPQNLSASRPQDRQFILSSKKLLLSDSGFYLCAWGGGLNQPQHFGDGTRLSIL.

The chain joins TRBV28 to TRBJ2-1; 13 bases are a match to TRBD2. The CDR3 has 16 residues. The V gene end was trimmed by 7 bases and the J gene end by 9 bases; junction bases not matched to a gene: 12. The germline gives CDR1 MDHEN, CDR2 SYDVKM. CDR3 nucleotides: TGTGCCAGCACCCTGCCCGATGGACTAGCGGGAGTTGAGCAGTTCTTC. It encodes CASTLPDGLAGVEQFF. Filled out from reference TRBV28 and TRBJ2-1, the complete variable domain reads DVKVTQSSRYLVKRTGEKVFLECVQDMDHENMFWYRQDPGLGLRLIYFSYDVKMKEKGDIPEGYSVSREKKERFSLILESASTNQTSMYLCASTLPDGLAGVEQFFGPGTRLTVL.

CDR3 DNA sequence: TGTGCCTGGAGTGGACAGGGGGGCCTGGGAGAGACCCAGTACTTC. Encoded protein: CAWSGQGGLGETQYF. The chain uses TRBV30 and TRBJ2-5; TRBD1 agrees at 9 bases. Germline V gene data show CDR1 as GTSNPN and CDR2 as SVGIG (reference sequence). The CDR3 totals 15 residues. The junction had 7 bases not matched to a gene; V was cut back by 1 base and J by 4 bases.

The rearrangement links TRBV11-1 to TRBJ2-2; no reliable D call. The CDR3 extends over 14 amino acids. Germline values: CDR1 SGHAT, CDR2 FQDESV (reference sequence). The V end lost 1 base, the J end lost 3 bases, and 6 bases lay between the germline ends. CDR3 coding DNA: TGTGCCAGCAGCTTAGAGGGTTACACCGGGGAGCTGTTTTTT. Translating gives CASSLEGYTGELFF.

The gene calls are TRBV9 and TRBJ1-4; D unresolved. V gave up 7 bases and J gave up 0 bases, with 7 bases separating them. Germline values: CDR1 SGDLS, CDR2 YYNGEE. The CDR3 covers 13 residues. DNA of the CDR3: TGTGCCAGCCAACGTTCAACTAATGAAAAACTGTTTTTT. Its translation: CASQRSTNEKLFF.

The J gene is TRBJ2-7, the V gene TRBV14; D is unresolved. Germline assignment: CDR1 SGHDN and CDR2 FVKESK. The CDR3 contains 12 residues. The V and J ends lost 4 bases and 4 bases respectively, with 8 bases between them. CDR3 region: CASSPHHYEQYF. DNA for the CDR3: TGTGCCAGCAGCCCCCACCATTACGAGCAGTACTTC.

The chain uses TRBV2 and TRBJ2-1; D not certain. V was pared by 4 bases and J by 10 bases, with 14 bases between. The germline gives CDR1 SNHLY, CDR2 FYNNEI. This CDR3 has 13 residues. CDR3 protein: CASSVDSQGEQFF. The CDR3 bases are TGTGCCAGCAGTGTAGACTCCCAAGGCGAGCAGTTCTTC.

V is TRBV6-6 and J is TRBJ1-5; D is unresolved. Looked up from germline, CDR1 is MNHNY and CDR2 is SVGAGI (reference sequence). CDR3 length: 13 residues. Trimming pared 8 bases from V and 4 bases from J, leaving 12 bases between. The CDR3 loop reads CASAEVFNQPQHF. The CDR3 DNA is TGTGCCAGCGCGGAGGTTTTTAATCAGCCCCAGCATTTT.

The chain couples TRBV7-9 to TRBJ2-1; 11 positions agree with TRBD2. The CDR3 spans 17 residues. V lost 1 base to trimming and J lost 4 bases; unmatched junction nucleotides: 6. CDR1 is SEHNR, CDR2 FQNEAQ, per germline (reference sequence). The CDR3 bases are TGTGCCAGCAGCTTAGTGGAGTCTAGCGGGGGGTACAATGAGCAGTTCTTC. Translated: CASSLVESSGGYNEQFF.

This clone has just one count. The chain has TRBV5-1 and TRBJ2-2, with a tentative D call TRBD1 (6 bases). V lost 5 bases, J lost 0 bases, and 11 bases lay in between. The germline V gene encodes CDR1 SGHRS and CDR2 YFSETQ. This CDR3 comprises 15 residues. CDR3 sequence reads: CASSPDRSNTGELFF. The CDR3 DNA follows: TGCGCCAGCAGTCCTGACAGGTCGAACACCGGGGAGCTGTTTTTT. The full variable domain, completed using reference TRBV5-1 and TRBJ2-2, is KAGVTQTPRYLIKTRGQQVTLSCSPISGHRSVSWYQQTPGQGLQFLFEYFSETQRNKGNFPGRFSGRQFSNSRSEMNVSTLELGDSALYLCASSPDRSNTGELFFGEGSRLTVL.

The rearrangement links TRBV28 to TRBJ1-1; D possibly corresponds to TRBD1 (6 bases). CDR1 and CDR2 from the germline V gene are MDHEN and SYDVKM. The CDR3 spans 13 residues. V dropped 5 bases and J dropped 8 bases, with 15 bases sitting between them. The CDR3 spells CASSHPSRGEAFF. The CDR3 bases are TGTGCCAGCAGTCACCCCTCCAGGGGAGAAGCTTTCTTT.

This CDR3 reads CASPPTGRNTEAFF. The DNA of the CDR3 is TGTGCCAGCCCTCCGACAGGGCGGAACACTGAAGCTTTCTTT. This chain joins TRBV28 and TRBJ1-1; 7 bases are a match to TRBD1. Unmatched junction bases numbered 7, after V lost 8 bases and J lost 1 base. The CDR3 contains 14 residues. Germline lookup yields CDR1 MDHEN and CDR2 SYDVKM.

The chain has TRBV5-1 and TRBJ2-5; tentatively, D is TRBD2 (5 bases). Germline-derived CDR1 and CDR2 are SGHRS and YFSETQ. V was cut by 4 bases and J by 1 base, with 11 bases left in between. This CDR3 has 14 residues. The CDR3 is CASSREGAQETQYF. The CDR3 nucleotides are TGCGCCAGCAGCCGCGAGGGAGCCCAAGAGACCCAGTACTTC.